The 27 T cell receptor beta chains listed next were all sequenced from one sample in a study of blood T cell repertoires in COVID-19. TCRdb's table, derived via immunoSEQ multiplex PCR, lists solely in-frame clones and lacks some. The repertoire includes under 500,000 clones, 87% of them detected once, and around 1.8% sits in the top ten. Material: PBMCs or T cells enriched from blood (not recorded which). The source is a woman aged 18-29 years with acute COVID-19.

The chain joins TRBV4-2 to TRBJ2-1; TRBD2 is a possible D gene (6 bases). Germline V gene data show CDR1 as LGHNA and CDR2 as YNFKEQ. Trimming shortened V by 4 bases and J by 8 bases, and 15 bases separated the two germline ends. This CDR3 contains 14 residues. CDR3: CASSRGVVRDEQFF. The DNA for the CDR3 is TGTGCCAGCAGCCGGGGGGTAGTCCGAGATGAGCAGTTCTTC.

The V and J genes are TRBV6-4 and TRBJ2-5, with D perhaps matching TRBD1 (5 bases). Germline values: CDR1 MRHNA, CDR2 SNTAGT. CDR3 length: 14 amino acids. V lost 5 bases and J 5 bases, leaving 15 bases between the germline ends. CDR3 in DNA: TGTGCCAGCAGTAGGGCCACAGGTTGGGAGACCCAGTACTTC. It encodes CASSRATGWETQYF.

This clone was recorded once. V gene TRBV2 combines with J gene TRBJ2-5; D is possibly TRBD1 (6 bases). The V gene's germline CDR1 is SNHLY and CDR2 FYNNEI. V lost 4 bases and J lost 14, with 14 bases in between. This CDR3 spans 11 amino acids. This chain's CDR3 is CASSVGHPPYF. In nucleotides, the CDR3 is TGTGCCAGCAGTGTGGGACATCCCCCTTACTTC.

The rearrangement links TRBV3-1 (or the pseudogene TRBV3-2) to TRBJ2-7, with TRBD2 matching 12 bases. Germline assignment: CDR1 LGHDT and CDR2 YNNKEL (reference sequence). The CDR3 has 16 residues. With 2 bases clipped from V and 3 bases from J, the junction kept 5 bases outside the gene matches. CDR3 amino acids: CASSQSLAGGYYEQYF. CDR3 coding DNA: TGTGCCAGCAGCCAATCCCTAGCGGGAGGGTACTACGAGCAGTACTTC.

The chain is built from TRBV15 and TRBJ1-1; D remains ambiguous. Deletions cut 0 bases from V and 0 bases from J, with 8 bases between. CDR1 LNHNV and CDR2 YYDKDF come from the germline V gene (reference sequence). CDR3 length equals 15 residues. CDR3 amino acids: CATSRERGMNTEAFF. DNA for the CDR3: TGTGCCACCAGCAGAGAACGGGGTATGAACACTGAAGCTTTCTTT.

The chain combines TRBV11-2 with TRBJ1-5; 8 bases match TRBD1. The V segment lost 5 bases and the J segment 3 bases; nucleotides outside the gene matches: 3. The CDR3 has 14 amino acids. Germline V gene lookup returns CDR1 SGHAT and CDR2 FQNNGV. The CDR3 DNA follows: TGTGCCAGCAGCGAGACAGGGGTCAATCAGCCCCAGCATTTT. Translation: CASSETGVNQPQHF.

The chain couples TRBV4-1 to TRBJ2-7; 8 positions match TRBD2. The CDR3 is 15 amino acids. The ends lost 2 bases at V and 3 bases at J; junction bases unmatched: 6. The V gene's germline CDR1 is MGHRA and CDR2 YSYEKL. CDR3 DNA sequence: TGCGCCAGCAGCCAATCTAGCGGGTCTTACTACGAGCAGTACTTC. Residues: CASSQSSGSYYEQYF.

The rearrangement uses TRBV27 and TRBJ2-1; perhaps TRBD2 as D (6 bases). This CDR3 is 15 amino acids long. Germline V gene data show CDR1 as MNHEY and CDR2 as SMNVEV (reference sequence). V was trimmed by 5 bases and J by 0 bases, leaving 11 bases between them. The CDR3 spells CASSLAGSSYNEQFF. The DNA of the CDR3 is TGTGCCAGCAGTCTCGCGGGAAGCTCCTACAATGAGCAGTTCTTC.

The V and J genes are TRBV11-2 and TRBJ1-4; TRBD1 matches at 7 bases. The germline gives CDR1 SGHAT, CDR2 FQNNGV. Losses at the gene ends were 6 bases for V and 5 bases for J; bases not matched to a gene: 12. CDR3 size: 16 residues. CDR3 sequence: CASRQAYRGRNEKLFF. In DNA, the CDR3 is TGTGCCAGCAGACAAGCTTACAGGGGTCGCAATGAAAAACTGTTTTTT.

The chain joins TRBV3-1 (or the pseudogene TRBV3-2) to TRBJ1-4; unclear D gene. Trimming removed 1 base at V and 3 bases at J, with 12 bases between. Germline-derived CDR1 and CDR2 are LGHDT and YNNKEL (reference sequence). This CDR3 is built from 16 residues. The CDR3 reads CASSQGGGTANEKLFF. CDR3 sequence (DNA): TGTGCCAGCAGCCAAGGTGGAGGTACGGCTAATGAAAAACTGTTTTTT.

The chain carries TRBV11-2 and TRBJ2-2, with TRBD1 matching 8 bases. This CDR3 has 16 residues. The V and J ends lost 4 bases and 2 bases, in that order; junction bases with no gene match: 6. Germline CDR1 is SGHAT and CDR2 is FQNNGV. DNA of the CDR3: TGTGCCAGCAGCTCCGGACAGGGAAAAAACACCGGGGAGCTGTTTTTT. It translates to CASSSGQGKNTGELFF.

This clone was picked up a small number of times. This chain uses TRBV21-1 with TRBJ2-1; no check of the table's D call, TRBD2, against the DNA was made. TRBV21-1 has pseudogene status. The CDR3 runs to 12 residues. The CDR3 DNA reads as TGTGCCACAGGACTAGTACCCAATGAGCAGTTCTTC. It encodes CATGLVPNEQFF.

J is TRBJ1-6 and V is TRBV19, with TRBD1 as a possible D gene (5 bases). The V and J ends lost 7 bases and 8 bases respectively, with 15 bases between them. The CDR3 is made up of 14 amino acids. CDR1 and CDR2 (germline): LNHDA, SQIVND (reference sequence). The CDR3 DNA reads TGTGCCAGTATTCCCCGGCCGGGGGATTCACCCCTCCACTTT. It codes for CASIPRPGDSPLHF.

This chain connects TRBV7-2 to TRBJ1-1; D not resolved. Trimming removed 6 bases at V and 0 bases at J, with 20 bases between. The germline CDR1 and CDR2 sequences are SGHTA and FQGNSA. CDR3 length equals 17 residues. The CDR3 DNA is TGTGCCAGCAGTGAACAGCCGCTCTTACTTATGAACACTGAAGCTTTCTTT. It encodes CASSEQPLLLMNTEAFF.

The chain joins TRBV19 to TRBJ2-2; D gene ambiguous. Germline loops: CDR1 LNHDA, CDR2 SQIVND (reference sequence). The CDR3 extends over 17 amino acids. Trimming cost V 6 bases and J 1 base, with 18 bases left between them. The CDR3 reads CASRALILTGNTGELFF. The CDR3 DNA reads TGTGCCAGTAGAGCCCTTATACTTACGGGGAACACCGGGGAGCTGTTTTTT.

This clone was seen only a few times. CDR3 in amino acids: CASSTKKPTDSYYGYTF. CDR3 coding DNA: TGTGCCAGCAGCACTAAAAAACCTACGGACAGCTACTATGGCTACACCTTC. The chain has TRBV7-3 and TRBJ1-2; tentative D call: TRBD1 (6 bases). V gave up 5 bases and J gave up 3 bases, with 22 bases separating them. The CDR3 length is 17 residues. From germline, CDR1 is SGHTA and CDR2 FQGTGA.

The J gene is TRBJ2-7, the V gene TRBV2; D is perhaps TRBD1 (5 bases). The CDR3 covers 12 residues. Germline V gene lookup returns CDR1 SNHLY and CDR2 FYNNEI. V was shortened by 7 bases and J by 3 bases, with 10 bases between the two germline ends. CDR3 in DNA: TGTGCCAGCACTCGGACAAGCTACGAGCAGTACTTC. Its translation: CASTRTSYEQYF.

The chain carries TRBV2 and TRBJ2-5; the D is unclear. The CDR3 extends over 13 amino acids. Germline CDR1 reads SNHLY; CDR2 reads FYNNEI. Trimming removed 6 bases at V and 7 bases at J, with 15 bases between. As DNA, the CDR3 is TGTGCCAGCAGCTTTGAGGTTGACGCGACCCAGTACTTC. Translated: CASSFEVDATQYF. Variable domain in full (rest from reference TRBV2 and TRBJ2-5): EPEVTQTPSHQVTQMGQEVILRCVPISNHLYFYWYRQILGQKVEFLVSFYNNEISEKSEIFDDQFSVERPDGSNFTLKIRSTKLEDSAMYFCASSFEVDATQYFGPGTRLLVL.

The chain combines TRBV2 with TRBJ2-6; D may be TRBD1 (6 bases). Germline assignment: CDR1 SNHLY and CDR2 FYNNEI. V dropped 8 bases and J dropped 0 bases, with 14 bases sitting between them. The CDR3 extends over 16 amino acids. Here the CDR3 reads CASPTGPHSGANVLTF. The CDR3, as DNA: TGTGCCAGCCCAACAGGGCCCCACTCTGGGGCCAACGTCCTGACTTTC.

This clone was found a few times. J is TRBJ1-6 and V is TRBV5-1, with TRBD1 matching over 7 bases. Germline CDR1 SGHRS, CDR2 YFSETQ. Trimming cost V 5 bases and J 7 bases; bases outside gene matches: 6. There are 14 residues in the CDR3. The CDR3 loop reads CASSSGTENSPLHF. CDR3 bases: TGCGCCAGCAGTTCCGGGACAGAGAATTCACCCCTCCACTTT. The full variable domain, completed using reference TRBV5-1 and TRBJ1-6, is KAGVTQTPRYLIKTRGQQVTLSCSPISGHRSVSWYQQTPGQGLQFLFEYFSETQRNKGNFPGRFSGRQFSNSRSEMNVSTLELGDSALYLCASSSGTENSPLHFGNGTRLTVT.

J is TRBJ2-1 and V is TRBV5-1; unclear D gene. V lost 4 bases to trimming and J lost 8 bases, with 13 bases between them. Per germline, CDR1 SGHRS and CDR2 YFSETQ. This CDR3 has 13 amino acids. DNA for the CDR3: TGCGCCAGCAGCCAGCCTCTAGGCGATGAGCAGTTCTTC. Its translation is CASSQPLGDEQFF.

The chain links TRBV7-6 to TRBJ2-6; 12 nucleotides line up with TRBD1. The CDR3 consists of 18 residues. The germline V gene has CDR1 SGHVS and CDR2 FNYEAQ. Germline trimming cut 1 base from V and 3 bases from J; bases unmatched to any gene: 4. The CDR3 spells CASSLVGTGGYGANVLTF. Written as DNA, the CDR3 is TGTGCCAGCAGCTTAGTGGGGACAGGGGGCTATGGGGCCAACGTCCTGACTTTC. The entire variable domain, with the rest obtained from reference TRBV7-6 and TRBJ2-6, is as follows: GAGVSQSPRYKVTKRGQDVALRCDPISGHVSLYWYRQALGQGPEFLTYFNYEAQQDKSGLPNDRFSAERPEGSISTLTIQRTEQRDSAMYRCASSLVGTGGYGANVLTFGAGSRLTVL.

The rearrangement joins TRBV28 to TRBJ2-5, with 7 bases aligning to TRBD2. CDR3 size: 14 residues. V shed 5 bases, J shed 1 base, and the junction held 4 bases outside the gene matches. Germline V gene sequence: CDR1 MDHEN, CDR2 SYDVKM. CDR3 DNA sequence: TGTGCCAGCAGTCCTAGCGGAGCCCAAGAGACCCAGTACTTC. It is translated as CASSPSGAQETQYF.

This clone came up a few times. The chain carries TRBV7-2 and TRBJ2-5; the match to TRBD2 covers 9 bases. V lost 1 base to trimming and J lost 5 bases; unmatched junction nucleotides: 5. CDR3 length: 15 amino acids. Germline V lookup: CDR1 SGHTA, CDR2 FQGNSA. The CDR3 reads CASSLELAGRETQYF. The CDR3 DNA sequence: TGTGCCAGCAGCTTAGAGCTAGCGGGGAGGGAGACCCAGTACTTC.

This clone was picked up a small number of times. Here the CDR3 reads CASSYYPNQAPYEQYF. CDR3 DNA: TGTGCCAGCAGTTACTATCCCAACCAGGCACCCTACGAGCAGTACTTC. The chain uses TRBV6-2 or TRBV6-3 and TRBJ2-7; D remains unclear. Germline V gives CDR1 MNHEY, CDR2 SVGEGT. The CDR3 is made up of 16 amino acids. Trimming took off 1 base at V and 2 bases at J, with 15 bases between the two ends.

The chain employs TRBV25-1 and TRBJ2-5, with 10 bases identical to TRBD1. Germline trimming cut 8 bases from V and 2 bases from J; bases unmatched to any gene: 2. The CDR3 is made up of 13 amino acids. Germline CDR1 reads MGHDK; CDR2 reads SYGVNS. CDR3 sequence reads: CASRTGGQETQYF. CDR3 sequence (DNA): TGTGCCAGCCGGACAGGGGGTCAAGAGACCCAGTACTTC.

The chain uses TRBV3-1 (or the pseudogene TRBV3-2) and TRBJ1-2; TRBD1 aligns across 12 bases. Germline assignment: CDR1 LGHDT and CDR2 YNNKEL (reference sequence). The junction had 6 bases not matched to a gene; V was cut back by 2 bases and J by 8 bases. The CDR3 is made up of 15 amino acids. This CDR3 is CASSQLGQGAQGYTF. The CDR3 nucleotides read TGTGCCAGCAGCCAATTGGGACAGGGGGCGCAGGGCTACACCTTC.